Below are 10 T cell receptor beta chains sequenced from a single sample in a study of T cells in Graves' hyperthyroidism and ophthalmopathy. TCR beta CDR3 regions were amplified from RNA transcripts. TCR CDR3 underwent first-round RT-PCR with the HTBI primer set. TCRdb re-called the multiplex PCR reads with MiXCR, one entry per CDR3 protein. The sample includes some 440,000 distinct CDR3 sequences, approximately 15% of them seen just once. The sample taken for sequencing was blood. These receptors all stem from a woman in her late teens or twenties with Graves' hyperthyroidism.

This clonotype was recorded many times. The rearrangement links TRBV7-9 to TRBJ2-7, with D unclear. This CDR3 contains 13 residues. Germline V CDR1 and CDR2: SEHNR, FQNEAQ (reference sequence). The V gene lost 5 bases and the J gene lost 7 bases, with 15 bases spanning the gap. For the CDR3, the DNA is TGTGCCAGCAGCCGGCAGACCTATAGTGAGCAGTACTTC. Protein sequence: CASSRQTYSEQYF.

This clonotype was observed many times. The genes are TRBV7-8 and TRBJ2-3; tentatively, D is TRBD1 or TRBD2 (6 bases each). V lost 1 base, J lost 1 base, and 9 bases lay in between. CDR3 size: 15 residues. CDR1 and CDR2 from the germline V gene are SGHVS and FQNEAQ. CDR3 DNA: TGTGCCAGCAGCTTAGGGAGGGGGGGCACAGATACGCAGTATTTT. Its protein is CASSLGRGGTDTQYF. Complete variable domain (other parts from reference TRBV7-8 and TRBJ2-3): GAGVSQSPRYKVAKRGQDVALRCDPISGHVSLFWYQQALGQGPEFLTYFQNEAQLDKSGLPSDRFFAERPEGSVSTLKIQRTQQEDSAVYLCASSLGRGGTDTQYFGPGTRLTVL.

This chain uses TRBV6-1 with TRBJ2-7, with 7 bases aligning to TRBD1. Germline lookup yields CDR1 MNHNS and CDR2 SASEGT. The CDR3 spans 16 residues. V was pared by 6 bases and J by 6 bases, with 17 bases of the junction left unmatched. CDR3 in DNA: TGTGCCAGCAGGCTAACAGGGGACCTGCCTCCTTTCGAGCAGTACTTC. This gives the protein CASRLTGDLPPFEQYF.

A remark on this clonotype: Possible read error: a much larger clone is one base away. The chain is built from TRBV12-3 or TRBV12-4 and TRBJ2-3; maybe TRBD2 (6 bases). The CDR3 runs 16 residues. The chain's CDR3 is CASSFNVGGETDAQYF. The CDR3, as DNA: TGTGCCAGCAGTTTCAATGTCGGGGGAGAGACAGATGCGCAGTATTTT.

This clonotype has a handful of counts. This chain connects TRBV24-1 to TRBJ2-3; a possible D gene is TRBD2 (6 bases). The length of the CDR3 is 17 residues. The V end lost 4 bases, the J end lost 3 bases, and 19 bases lay between the germline ends. The V gene's germline CDR1 is KGHDR and CDR2 SFDVKD. This CDR3 is CATSERRDSVRTDTQYF. CDR3 nucleotide sequence: TGTGCCACCAGTGAACGTAGGGACTCAGTGCGGACAGATACGCAGTATTTT.

This clonotype was found a few times. This chain connects TRBV3-1 to TRBJ1-1, with 7 positions matching TRBD1. Germline lookup yields CDR1 LGHDT and CDR2 YNNKEL (reference sequence). Trimming cost V 6 bases and J 7 bases; bases outside gene matches: 11. CDR3 size: 14 residues. As DNA, the CDR3 is TGTGCCAGCAGGACGGTCGGGACAGCCAATGAAGCTTTCTTT. Residues: CASRTVGTANEAFF.

Ten or more counts support this clonotype. The DNA of the CDR3 is TGTGCCAGCAGTGATGAGCAGTTTAAAGCTTTCTTT. Translating it yields CASSDEQFKAFF. The rearrangement joins TRBV2 to TRBJ1-1; D is undetermined. CDR3 length equals 12 residues. The V and J ends lost 3 bases and 9 bases respectively, with 11 bases between them. Germline loops: CDR1 SNHLY, CDR2 FYNNEI. Full variable domain (remainder filled in from reference TRBV2 and TRBJ1-1): EPEVTQTPSHQVTQMGQEVILRCVPISNHLYFYWYRQILGQKVEFLVSFYNNEISEKSEIFDDQFSVERPDGSNFTLKIRSTKLEDSAMYFCASSDEQFKAFFGQGTRLTVV.

This clonotype was recorded at least ten times. This chain joins TRBV7-8 and TRBJ1-3; no clear D. This CDR3 spans 16 amino acids. Germline CDR1 and CDR2: SGHVS and FQNEAQ. Trimming pared 2 bases from V and 0 bases from J, leaving 11 bases between. CDR3 protein: CASSLLAISSGNTIYF. As DNA, the CDR3 is TGTGCCAGCAGCTTACTGGCGATTAGCTCTGGAAACACCATATATTTT.

At least ten counts were recorded for this clonotype. J is TRBJ1-1 and V is TRBV18; a possible D gene is TRBD1 (6 bases). The CDR3 runs to 14 residues. Germline V lookup: CDR1 KGHSH, CDR2 LQKENI. Trimming removed 8 bases from V and 6 bases from J, with 19 bases in between. CDR3 loop: CASASLDRPSEAFF. CDR3 nucleotides: TGTGCCAGCGCGTCCCTAGACAGGCCCTCTGAAGCTTTCTTT.

This clonotype was recorded at least ten times. This chain joins TRBV5-1 and TRBJ2-7; D unresolved. V lost 0 bases and J lost 6, with 16 bases in between. There are 15 residues in the CDR3. The germline gives CDR1 SGHRS, CDR2 YFSETQ. The CDR3 protein is CASSLGSSPWIEQYF. The CDR3, as DNA: TGCGCCAGCAGCTTGGGATCCTCCCCTTGGATCGAGCAGTACTTC.